This is a list of T cell receptor beta chains from one sample in a study of blood T cell repertoires in COVID-19. Generated by immunoSEQ multiplex PCR, the TCRdb table keeps only in-frame clones and is missing some. Of around 170,000 clones detected, about 87% appear once; the ten largest clones hold 20% to 30%. The sequenced material came from peripheral blood. All receptors come from a man in his fifties or sixties with acute or convalescent COVID-19. CDR3s include the opening cysteine and the closing phenylalanine or tryptophan. Each record gives: V gene, J gene, D gene, CDR3 protein, CDR3 DNA. A D gene is named only where the DNA matches it firmly.

>TRBV9|TRBJ1-1|.
CASSVLSSPYTEAFF
TGTGCCAGCAGCGTCCTAAGTTCTCCCTACACTGAAGCTTTCTTT
>TRBV6-5|TRBJ1-5|.
CASSPTGLNQPQHF
TGTGCCAGCAGTCCGACAGGCCTTAATCAGCCCCAGCATTTT
>TRBV6-2/TRBV6-3|TRBJ2-7|TRBD1
CASSYSDRAGQYF
TGTGCCAGCAGTTACTCCGACAGGGCCGGGCAGTACTTC
>TRBV5-6|TRBJ1-5|.
CASSLTGVNQPQHF
TGTGCCAGCAGCTTGACGGGGGTCAATCAGCCCCAGCATTTT
>TRBV6-6|TRBJ1-5|TRBD1
CASSPDRDNQPQHF
TGTGCCAGCAGTCCAGACAGGGACAATCAGCCCCAGCATTTT
>TRBV7-2|TRBJ1-5|TRBD1
CASQTGNSNQPQHF
TGTGCCAGCCAGACAGGGAATAGCAATCAGCCCCAGCATTTT
>TRBV5-1|TRBJ1-1|TRBD1
CASSSPGTEGLNTEAFF
TGCGCCAGCAGCTCCCCCGGGACAGAGGGGTTGAACACTGAAGCTTTCTTT
>TRBV6-5|TRBJ2-7|TRBD2
CASRVLAGQVEQYF
TGTGCCAGCAGAGTTCTAGCGGGCCAGGTAGAGCAGTACTTC
>TRBV28|TRBJ1-5|TRBD1
CASTGQGNQPQHF
TGTGCCAGCACAGGACAGGGTAATCAGCCCCAGCATTTT
>TRBV15|TRBJ2-2|.
CATGETNTGELFF
TGTGCCACCGGGGAGACGAACACCGGGGAGCTGTTTTTT
>TRBV5-1|TRBJ1-1|TRBD1
CASSVGQVGTEAFF
TGCGCCAGCAGCGTTGGACAGGTGGGCACTGAAGCTTTCTTT
>TRBV14|TRBJ2-5|.
CASTGWSQETQYF
TGTGCCAGCACCGGCTGGAGCCAAGAGACCCAGTACTTC
>TRBV5-1|TRBJ2-7|.
CASSLALEQYF
TGCGCCAGCAGCTTGGCCCTCGAGCAGTACTTC
>TRBV30|TRBJ2-7|TRBD2
CAWSVPPGRNYEQYF
TGTGCCTGGAGTGTACCTCCCGGGAGGAATTACGAGCAGTACTTC
>TRBV5-1|TRBJ1-6|.
CASSLREQGLNSPLHF
TGCGCCAGCAGCTTGAGAGAGCAGGGGTTAAATTCACCCCTCCACTTT
>TRBV11-3|TRBJ2-7|TRBD2
CASSFRLTGTSGYEQYF
TGTGCCAGCAGCTTTAGACTAACCGGGACTAGCGGTTACGAGCAGTACTTC
>TRBV19|TRBJ1-5|TRBD1
CASHTGQGAQPQHF
TGTGCCAGTCACACCGGACAGGGTGCTCAGCCCCAGCATTTT
>TRBV7-9|TRBJ2-6|TRBD1
CASSDTGAGANVLTF
TGTGCCAGCAGCGACACAGGGGCCGGGGCCAACGTCCTGACTTTC
>TRBV2|TRBJ2-5|TRBD1
CASSEQGAGGETQYF
TGTGCCAGCAGTGAACAGGGGGCCGGAGGGGAGACCCAGTACTTC
>TRBV5-1|TRBJ1-6|.
CASSLEAQGGSPLHF
TGCGCCAGCAGCTTGGAGGCCCAGGGCGGCTCACCCCTCCACTTT